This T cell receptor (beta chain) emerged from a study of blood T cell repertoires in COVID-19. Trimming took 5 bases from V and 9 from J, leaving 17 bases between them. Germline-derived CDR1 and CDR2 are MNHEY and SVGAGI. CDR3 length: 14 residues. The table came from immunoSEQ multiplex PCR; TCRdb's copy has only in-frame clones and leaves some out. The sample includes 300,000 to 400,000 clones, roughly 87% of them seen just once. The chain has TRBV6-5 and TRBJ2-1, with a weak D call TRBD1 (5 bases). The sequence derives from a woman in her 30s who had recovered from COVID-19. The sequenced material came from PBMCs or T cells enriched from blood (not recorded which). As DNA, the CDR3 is TGTGCCAGCAGTCCACAGGTCGTAGGTGGTGAGCAGTTCTTC. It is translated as CASSPQVVGGEQFF.